Given below is one T cell receptor beta chain in context. Its specificity is not known. Some clones are missing from TCRdb's copy, which holds only in-frame ones; the method was immunoSEQ multiplex PCR. The table has around 2.3 million clones, around 95% seen once. The data are from a study of shared clonotypes between healthy human individuals. Overall study findings and caveats: Relative to their counterparts shared across all four donors, non-shared clonotypes exhibited diminished generation probabilities.

The TCR was taken from a man aged 18 to 35 in good health. Sequencing input: naive CD4+ T cells sorted from blood. Sample subset: CD45RA+ positively selected.

The CDR3 region has the DNA TGTGCCACCTCTCGGGCAGAGGGGGAGACCCAGTACTTC. Residues: CATSRAEGETQYF. The chain uses TRBV6-1 and TRBJ2-5; D possibly matches TRBD1 or TRBD2 (5 bases each). CDR3 size: 13 residues. CDR1 is MNHNS, CDR2 SASEGT, per germline. V gave up 10 bases and J gave up 5 bases, with 17 bases separating them.